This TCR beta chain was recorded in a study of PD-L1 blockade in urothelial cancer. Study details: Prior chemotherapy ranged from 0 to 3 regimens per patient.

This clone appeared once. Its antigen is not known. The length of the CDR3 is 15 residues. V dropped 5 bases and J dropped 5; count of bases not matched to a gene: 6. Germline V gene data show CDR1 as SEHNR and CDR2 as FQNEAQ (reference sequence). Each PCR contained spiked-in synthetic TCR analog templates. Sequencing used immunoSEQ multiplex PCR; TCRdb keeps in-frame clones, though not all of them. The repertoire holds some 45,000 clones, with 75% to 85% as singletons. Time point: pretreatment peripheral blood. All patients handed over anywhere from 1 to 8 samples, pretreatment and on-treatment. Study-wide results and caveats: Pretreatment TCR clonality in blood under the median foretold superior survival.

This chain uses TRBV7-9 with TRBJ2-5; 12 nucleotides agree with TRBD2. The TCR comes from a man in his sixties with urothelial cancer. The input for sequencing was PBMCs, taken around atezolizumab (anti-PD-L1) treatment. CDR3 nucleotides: TGTGCCAGCAGCCCAGCCGGGACTAGCGGGGAGACCCAGTACTTC. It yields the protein CASSPAGTSGETQYF.